The 8 T cell receptor beta chains below were found in one sample sequenced in a study of human T cells and chemical hapten exposure. Indicated time point: patch test 3, about 24 weeks after DPC sensitization. Treatment indicated: therapeutic diphenylcyclopropenone sensitization with weekly scalp DPC. TCRdb ran MiXCR on the RACE reads and lists one entry per CDR3 protein. The table lists approximately 30,000 distinct CDR3 sequences, nearly 6% of them singletons, with 5.6% in the top ten. The sequenced sample was whole blood, obtained in connection with sensitization to the hapten diphenylcyclopropenone (DPC). The receptors stem from a man aged 30 to 45 with alopecia areata. Some clones in this sample may be carry-over from other donors' samples.

This clonotype has a count of ten or more. The V gene is TRBV2, the J gene TRBJ1-5; 7 bases align to TRBD1. Germline CDR1 and CDR2: SNHLY and FYNNEI. The trim removed 7 bases at V and 0 bases at J, leaving 6 bases unmatched. The length of the CDR3 is 15 residues. Here the CDR3 reads CASMRDRTSNQPQHF. In DNA, the CDR3 is TGTGCCAGCATGCGGGACAGAACTAGCAATCAGCCCCAGCATTTT. Full variable domain (outside the CDR3, taken from reference TRBV2 and TRBJ1-5): EPEVTQTPSHQVTQMGQEVILRCVPISNHLYFYWYRQILGQKVEFLVSFYNNEISEKSEIFDDQFSVERPDGSNFTLKIRSTKLEDSAMYFCASMRDRTSNQPQHFGDGTRLSIL.

The sample holds many counts of this clonotype. The chain has TRBV20-1 and TRBJ1-5; 8 bases match TRBD1. V trimming: 3 bases; J trimming: 4 bases; junction bases outside the gene matches: 8. Germline V gene lookup returns CDR1 DFQATT and CDR2 SNEGSKA (reference sequence). The CDR3 extends over 15 amino acids. CDR3 sequence (DNA): TGCAGTGCTAGGGACCGGGACAGGAAAAATCAGCCCCAGCATTTT. Translating gives CSARDRDRKNQPQHF.

This clonotype was seen at least ten times. The rearrangement links TRBV6-6 to TRBJ1-4, with D hard to call. V lost 7 bases and J lost 5, with 14 bases in between. Germline V gene sequence: CDR1 MNHNY, CDR2 SVGAGI (reference sequence). The CDR3 has 14 residues. CDR3 amino acids: CASTRAELNEKLFF. CDR3 nucleotides: TGTGCCAGCACGCGCGCGGAGTTGAATGAAAAACTGTTTTTT.

The sample holds many counts of this clonotype. The chain has TRBV4-3 and TRBJ2-1; 15 positions match TRBD2. V lost 3 bases to trimming and J lost 2 bases; unmatched junction nucleotides: 8. The length of the CDR3 is 19 residues. In germline, CDR1 is LGHNA, CDR2 YSLEER. In DNA, the CDR3 is TGCGCCAGCAGCCATTCAGGGACTAGCGGGAGGTGGACCTACAATGAGCAGTTCTTC. It is translated as CASSHSGTSGRWTYNEQFF.

In its sample, this clonotype was seen many times. J is TRBJ2-2 and V is TRBV12-3 or TRBV12-4; D gene uncertain. CDR3 length equals 12 residues. V lost 6 bases, J lost 3 bases, and 5 bases lay in between. CDR3 amino acids: CASSLDTGELFF. CDR3 sequence (DNA): TGTGCCAGCAGCCTCGACACCGGGGAGCTGTTTTTT.

Only one count was recorded for this clonotype. This chain uses TRBV6-6 with TRBJ1-4, with TRBD1 as a possible D gene (5 bases). From germline, CDR1 is MNHNY and CDR2 SVGAGI (reference sequence). The CDR3 spans 13 residues. The V gene lost 7 bases and the J gene lost 5 bases, with 11 bases spanning the gap. This CDR3 reads CASKLWGNEKLFF. The CDR3 nucleotides are TGTGCCAGCAAACTCTGGGGGAATGAAAAACTGTTTTTT.

This clonotype was counted ten times or more. The V call is TRBV7-9, the J call TRBJ1-1; TRBD1 is a possible D gene (5 bases). This CDR3 has 16 residues. Looked up from germline, CDR1 is SEHNR and CDR2 is FQNEAQ (reference sequence). The ends were cut back, 1 base at V and 1 base at J, with 13 bases in the middle. The CDR3 DNA reads as TGTGCCAGCAGCTTAGTCCAGGGTTTTGGGAACACTGAAGCTTTCTTT. Amino acid sequence: CASSLVQGFGNTEAFF. The full variable domain, its missing parts supplied by reference TRBV7-9 and TRBJ1-1, is DTGVSQNPRHKITKRGQNVTFRCDPISEHNRLYWYRQTLGQGPEFLTYFQNEAQLEKSRLLSDRFSAERPKGSFSTLEIQRTEQGDSAMYLCASSLVQGFGNTEAFFGQGTRLTVV.

Ten or more counts support this clonotype. This sequence joins TRBV29-1 and TRBJ2-7; possible D gene TRBD1, 5 bases. This CDR3 is built from 14 residues. Germline values: CDR1 SQVTM, CDR2 ANQGSEA. Between the trimmed V and J ends, which lost 1 base and 3 bases, there was a span of 13 bases. CDR3 region: CSVEVAQGSYEQYF. The CDR3 DNA reads TGCAGCGTTGAAGTGGCGCAGGGTAGCTACGAGCAGTACTTC.